Following are 3 T cell receptor beta chains from one sample sequenced in a study of molecular identifiers for immune sequencing clone quantification. TCRdb ran MiXCR on the PCR reads and lists one entry per CDR3 protein. The table shows under 600,000 distinct CDR3 sequences, with about 20% occurring only once. The sequenced material came from naive CD8+ T cells from blood, with Jurkat cell RNA spiked in. Subset in this sample: FACS-sorted CD8+CD4-CCR7+CD45RA+ naive T cells. The receptors were sampled from a human donor in good health. Some libraries in this study had Jurkat cell RNA spiked in.

The chain joins TRBV4-1 to TRBJ1-2; D may be TRBD1 (6 bases). The CDR3 spans 14 residues. V was trimmed by 2 bases and J by 4 bases, leaving 11 bases between them. CDR1 and CDR2 from the germline V gene are MGHRA and YSYEKL. In DNA, the CDR3 is TGCGCCAGCAGCCAACGCTCGGGGGCCTATGGCTACACCTTC. This translates into CASSQRSGAYGYTF.

The chain links TRBV19 to TRBJ1-1, with D perhaps TRBD1 (6 bases). The length of the CDR3 is 13 residues. Germline V gene sequence: CDR1 LNHDA, CDR2 SQIVND (reference sequence). The ends were cut back, 7 bases at V and 1 base at J, with 10 bases in the middle. CDR3 sequence: CASTWDTNTEAFF. The CDR3 DNA reads as TGTGCCAGTACCTGGGACACGAACACTGAAGCTTTCTTT.

This clonotype has a count of ten or more. The V gene is TRBV28, the J gene TRBJ1-1, with D unclear. Trimming shortened V by 6 bases and J by 5 bases, and 13 bases separated the two germline ends. The CDR3 consists of 13 residues. CDR1 is MDHEN and CDR2 is SYDVKM in the germline V gene. CDR3: CASSPSRSTEAFF. The DNA of the CDR3 is TGTGCCAGCAGCCCATCTAGGTCAACTGAAGCTTTCTTT.